These T cell receptor beta chains were read from a single sample in a study of T cell repertoires in cytomegalovirus infection. These receptors have no identified antigens. TCRdb reanalysed the reads using MiXCR and keeps one entry per CDR3 protein. This sample has approximately 390,000 distinct CDR3 sequences, with roughly a third found just once. The sequencing here drew on cultured PBMCs, taken from culture after CMV antigen stimulation. The receptors originated from a human donor in good health (CMV status not recorded). Some clones in this sample may be carry-over from other donors' samples. Each CDR3 is given with its conserved first and last residue. D genes are given only for firm matches. The listing skips clone size in some rows; elsewhere it reads once, few, many or a size class.

abundance	j_gene	d_gene	v_gene	CDR3aa	CDR3nt
-	TRBJ1-1	TRBD1	TRBV27	CASSSTGAGTEAFF	TGTGCCAGCAGTTCGACAGGGGCGGGTACTGAAGCTTTCTTT
-	TRBJ2-5	TRBD2	TRBV29-1	CSGGRAGETQYF	TGCAGCGGTGGGAGGGCCGGTGAGACCCAGTACTTC
few	TRBJ1-1	-	TRBV12-3/TRBV12-4	CASSLGQGRYTEAFF	TGTGCCAGCAGTCTGGGGCAGGGTAGGTACACTGAAGCTTTCTTT
few	TRBJ1-1	TRBD1	TRBV6-2/TRBV6-3	CASNAPGQGTEAFF	TGTGCCAGCAATGCTCCGGGACAGGGAACTGAAGCTTTCTTT
-	TRBJ1-2	TRBD1	TRBV5-4	CASSSGQGANYGYTF	TGTGCCAGCAGCTCTGGACAGGGTGCTAACTATGGCTACACCTTC
many	TRBJ2-5	TRBD2	TRBV7-2	CASSPLAGGPEYF	TGTGCCAGCAGCCCGCTAGCGGGAGGGCCGGAGTACTTC
many	TRBJ2-3	-	TRBV7-2	CASSLSPDNQYF	TGTGCCAGCAGCCTAAGTCCGGATAACCAGTATTTT
-	TRBJ1-2	TRBD1	TRBV27	CASRSSDRVGGYTF	TGTGCCAGCAGATCCTCAGACAGGGTTGGTGGCTACACCTTC
many	TRBJ2-5	TRBD1	TRBV7-2	CASSDRGRQETQYF	TGTGCCAGCAGCGACAGGGGGCGCCAAGAGACCCAGTACTTC
-	TRBJ2-3	TRBD2	TRBV5-1	CASSLARLAGGRDTQYF	TGCGCCAGCAGCTTGGCCAGACTAGCGGGAGGGCGAGATACGCAGTATTTT
-	TRBJ2-6	-	TRBV5-5	CASSLVGGGANVLTF	TGTGCCAGCAGCTTGGTAGGCGGTGGGGCCAACGTCCTGACTTTC
-	TRBJ1-2	TRBD1	TRBV6-6	CASSYYIQDRAYTF	TGTGCCAGCAGTTACTATATTCAAGACAGGGCTTACACCTTC
few	TRBJ1-2	TRBD1	TRBV11-2	CASSLDSAGGYGYTF	TGTGCCAGCAGCTTAGATTCCGCAGGGGGCTATGGCTACACCTTC
-	TRBJ1-2	-	TRBV11-2	CASSLGGQHGYTF	TGTGCCAGCAGCTTAGGAGGGCAACATGGCTACACCTTC
many	TRBJ1-3	-	TRBV5-4	CASSLDSPGNTIYF	TGTGCCAGCAGCTTGGACAGTCCTGGAAACACCATATATTTT
few	TRBJ1-6	-	TRBV23-1	CASSHYLGHANSPLHF	TGCGCCAGCAGTCATTACCTGGGACATGCGAATTCACCCCTCCACTTT
-	TRBJ2-5	-	TRBV7-6	CASSLETGGETQYF	TGTGCCAGCAGCTTAGAGACGGGCGGAGAGACCCAGTACTTC
few	TRBJ2-5	-	TRBV6-2/TRBV6-3	CASSYAFRETQYF	TGTGCCAGCAGTTACGCGTTTCGAGAGACCCAGTACTTC
-	TRBJ2-1	-	TRBV12-5	CASDLPPGQKYNEQFF	TGTGCTAGTGACCTGCCCCCGGGACAAAAATACAATGAGCAGTTCTTC
-	TRBJ2-5	TRBD1	TRBV7-8	CASSSGQVQETQYF	TGTGCCAGCAGCTCCGGACAGGTACAAGAGACCCAGTACTTC
many	TRBJ2-6	-	TRBV7-2	CASSFSPSGANVLTF	TGTGCCAGCAGCTTCAGCCCCTCTGGGGCCAACGTCCTGACTTTC
-	TRBJ2-1	-	TRBV12-3/TRBV12-4	CASSLIPGGAWSSYNEQFF	TGTGCCAGCAGTTTAATTCCAGGGGGGGCCTGGAGCTCCTACAATGAGCAGTTCTTC
-	TRBJ1-5	TRBD1	TRBV19	CASSPGQKNQPQHF	TGTGCCAGTAGCCCGGGACAGAAGAATCAGCCCCAGCATTTT
-	TRBJ2-3	-	TRBV27	CASSLVTPAGVDTQYF	TGTGCCAGCAGTTTGGTGACTCCAGCAGGGGTAGATACGCAGTATTTT
-	TRBJ2-1	TRBD2	TRBV12-3/TRBV12-4	CASSLAPGLAELNEQFF	TGTGCCAGCAGTTTAGCACCGGGACTAGCGGAACTCAATGAGCAGTTCTTC
-	TRBJ1-2	TRBD1	TRBV27	CASSQGAQISYGYTF	TGTGCCAGCTCACAGGGGGCGCAGATTTCCTATGGCTACACCTTC
-	TRBJ2-5	-	TRBV7-6	CASSTGTDAVTQYF	TGTGCCAGCAGCACCGGGACCGACGCCGTGACCCAGTACTTC
-	TRBJ2-3	-	TRBV30	CAWSKRERTDTQYF	TGTGCCTGGAGTAAGAGGGAACGCACAGATACGCAGTATTTT
once	TRBJ2-3	TRBD1	TRBV4-3	CASSPRGQAAADTQYF	TGCGCCAGCAGCCCCCGGGGACAGGCGGCAGCAGATACGCAGTATTTT
-	TRBJ2-5	-	TRBV5-6	CASSLDPEGKETQYF	TGTGCCAGCAGCTTGGACCCAGAGGGAAAAGAGACCCAGTACTTC
-	TRBJ1-1	-	TRBV7-2	CASRKWGFTEAFF	TGTGCCAGCAGAAAGTGGGGTTTCACTGAAGCTTTCTTT
-	TRBJ2-7	TRBD1	TRBV25-1	CASSEWGQLSYEQYF	TGTGCCAGCAGTGAATGGGGACAGCTCTCCTACGAGCAGTACTTC
-	TRBJ2-1	-	TRBV7-9	CASSLTGPAARKFF	TGTGCCAGCAGCTTAACCGGGCCCGCCGCGAGAAAGTTCTTC
-	TRBJ2-5	-	TRBV7-2	CASSLGFFQETQYF	TGTGCCAGCAGCTTAGGGTTCTTTCAAGAGACCCAGTACTTC
-	TRBJ1-2	-	TRBV29-1	CSVAGGPYGYTF	TGCAGCGTTGCGGGCGGGCCCTATGGCTACACCTTC
-	TRBJ2-1	TRBD1	TRBV12-3/TRBV12-4	CASSYVRQGAFF	TGTGCCAGCAGCTACGTCCGACAGGGAGCGTTCTTC
-	TRBJ2-7	-	TRBV6-6	CASSGGEQYF	TGTGCCAGCAGCGGGGGCGAGCAGTACTTC
few	TRBJ2-3	TRBD2	TRBV5-1	CASSQRSGSTDTQYF	TGCGCCAGCAGCCAACGTAGCGGGAGCACAGATACGCAGTATTTT
many	TRBJ1-1	TRBD1	TRBV7-2	CASSLWGQGGMNTEAFF	TGTGCCAGCAGCTTATGGGGGCAGGGGGGGATGAACACTGAAGCTTTCTTT
-	TRBJ2-1	TRBD2	TRBV7-2	CASSASGNEQFF	TGTGCCAGCAGCGCTAGCGGCAATGAGCAGTTCTTC
-	TRBJ2-1	-	TRBV19	CASSTDLSSYNEQFF	TGTGCCAGTAGCACTGACCTCAGCTCCTACAATGAGCAGTTCTTC
-	TRBJ1-1	TRBD1	TRBV14	CASSLRTGSSTEAFF	TGTGCCAGCAGCCTCAGGACAGGGAGTAGCACTGAAGCTTTCTTT
-	TRBJ2-7	-	TRBV6-2/TRBV6-3	CASSYALQISSYEQYF	TGTGCCAGCAGTTACGCTCTTCAGATCAGTAGCTACGAGCAGTACTTC
-	TRBJ1-5	TRBD1	TRBV28	CASKQETGGNQPQHF	TGTGCCAGCAAGCAAGAGACAGGGGGCAATCAGCCCCAGCATTTT
-	TRBJ1-1	TRBD1	TRBV11-2	CASSSTRDRGSTEAFF	TGTGCCAGCAGTAGCACGAGGGACAGGGGCTCGACTGAAGCTTTCTTT
-	TRBJ2-3	-	TRBV28	CASSFDTQYF	TGTGCCAGCAGTTTTGATACGCAGTATTTT
-	TRBJ1-1	TRBD1	TRBV7-2	CASSFPGTGQNTEAFF	TGTGCCAGCAGCTTCCCCGGGACAGGACAGAACACTGAAGCTTTCTTT
-	TRBJ1-2	TRBD1	TRBV7-8	CASSLEGGTGSFYYGYTF	TGTGCCAGCAGCTTAGAAGGCGGGACAGGGAGCTTTTACTATGGCTACACCTTC